Shown below are 13 T cell receptor beta chains from a single sample sequenced in a study of blood T cell repertoires in COVID-19. The protocol was immunoSEQ multiplex PCR, while the TCRdb copy is restricted to in-frame clones and leaves out a portion. The sample yields 200,000 or so clones, approximately 83% seen once. The sample consisted of peripheral blood. These receptors were obtained from a man aged 60-69 years with acute or convalescent COVID-19.

V is TRBV5-6 and J is TRBJ1-2; 11 bases match TRBD1. Germline assignment: CDR1 SGHDT and CDR2 YYEEEE. With V trimmed by 2 bases and J by 1 base, 4 bases remained unmatched. The CDR3 runs to 16 residues. The CDR3 loop is CASSLGTGGFNYGYTF. The CDR3 DNA sequence: TGTGCCAGCAGCTTAGGGACAGGGGGTTTTAACTATGGCTACACCTTC.

The chain joins TRBV6-6 to TRBJ1-2, with a tentative D call TRBD1 (5 bases). Per germline, CDR1 MNHNY and CDR2 SVGAGI (reference sequence). This CDR3 contains 13 residues. V shed 7 bases and J shed 2 bases, with 11 bases lying between them. The CDR3 here is CASTLTENYGYTF. The CDR3 nucleotides are TGTGCCAGCACCCTGACAGAGAACTATGGCTACACCTTC.

V and J are TRBV5-6 and TRBJ1-2; possibly TRBD1 for D (5 bases). The CDR3 has 15 residues. Trimming removed 0 bases from V and 2 bases from J, with 11 bases in between. Germline loops: CDR1 SGHDT, CDR2 YYEEEE. CDR3 in amino acids: CASSLEGSANYGYTF. The CDR3 nucleotides are TGTGCCAGCAGCTTGGAGGGGTCGGCCAACTATGGCTACACCTTC.

The chain uses TRBV4-2 and TRBJ1-5; D ambiguous. This CDR3 is built from 14 residues. Germline V gives CDR1 LGHNA, CDR2 YNFKEQ. V was pared by 1 base and J by 6 bases, with 10 bases between. The CDR3: CASSQGTAGQPQHF. The CDR3 nucleotides are TGTGCCAGCAGCCAAGGTACAGCCGGTCAGCCCCAGCATTTT.

The chain has TRBV4-1 and TRBJ1-2, with a weak D call TRBD1 (5 bases). The length of the CDR3 is 14 residues. The germline gives CDR1 MGHRA, CDR2 YSYEKL. Trimming stripped 6 bases from V and 7 bases from J, with 18 bases between. The CDR3 here is CASSRDGGRSGYTF. CDR3 bases: TGCGCCAGCAGTCGTGACGGGGGTAGGAGTGGCTACACCTTC.

CDR3: CASSPSSGRAEDTQYF. The CDR3 DNA reads TGTGCCAGCAGCCCTTCTAGCGGGAGGGCCGAAGATACGCAGTATTTT. The rearrangement joins TRBV7-9 to TRBJ2-3, with 12 bases fitting TRBD2. The CDR3 is 16 residues long. V trimming: 5 bases; J trimming: 5 bases; junction bases outside the gene matches: 8. Germline V lookup: CDR1 SEHNR, CDR2 FQNEAQ (reference sequence).

This clone turned up a few times. The V and J genes are TRBV7-2 and TRBJ2-7; D perhaps matches TRBD1 (6 bases). V was cut by 1 base and J by 3 bases, with 13 bases left in between. This CDR3 region has 15 residues. CDR1 SGHTA and CDR2 FQGNSA come from the germline V gene. The CDR3 loop reads CASSLGQGILYEQYF. As DNA, the CDR3 is TGTGCCAGCAGCTTAGGCCAGGGGATTCTCTACGAGCAGTACTTC.

The chain has TRBV5-5 and TRBJ2-7, with TRBD2 as a possible D gene (5 bases). V lost 4 bases, J lost 7 bases, and 15 bases lay in between. The CDR3 contains 13 residues. Germline V gene data show CDR1 as SGHKS and CDR2 as YYEKEE (reference sequence). The CDR3 nucleotides are TGTGCCAGCAGCCTCAGCCCGGGGTATGAGCAGTACTTC. Translating it yields CASSLSPGYEQYF.

The chain joins TRBV27 to TRBJ2-3; TRBD2 matches at 7 bases. Germline V gives CDR1 MNHEY, CDR2 SMNVEV (reference sequence). Trimming removed 0 bases from V and 7 bases from J; junction bases left unmatched: 4. The CDR3 totals 14 residues. The CDR3: CASSLSPTSHTQYF. CDR3 coding DNA: TGTGCCAGCAGTTTATCCCCGACTAGCCATACGCAGTATTTT.

V usage is TRBV10-3 and J usage is TRBJ1-1; 7 bases agree with TRBD1. The germline V gene has CDR1 ENHRY and CDR2 SYGVKD. Trimming removed 4 bases from V and 0 bases from J; junction bases left unmatched: 8. The CDR3 has 16 residues. The CDR3 reads CAISGDRAPMNTEAFF. In nucleotides, the CDR3 is TGTGCCATCAGTGGCGACAGGGCACCCATGAACACTGAAGCTTTCTTT.

The V gene is TRBV28, the J gene TRBJ1-1, with D perhaps TRBD1 (5 bases). In germline, CDR1 is MDHEN, CDR2 SYDVKM. The CDR3 is 14 amino acids. Trimming took off 2 bases at V and 1 base at J, with 8 bases between the two ends. Written as DNA, the CDR3 is TGTGCCAGCAGTTTACAGGGCCAGAACACTGAAGCTTTCTTT. Residues: CASSLQGQNTEAFF.

The rearrangement links TRBV27 to TRBJ2-6; 7 nucleotides match TRBD1. J lost 4 bases, V lost 4 bases, and 7 bases had no gene match. This CDR3 is 16 amino acids long. Germline V gene sequence: CDR1 MNHEY, CDR2 SMNVEV (reference sequence). CDR3 sequence: CASSSLGTAGANVLTF. The CDR3 region has the DNA TGTGCCAGCAGTTCTCTGGGGACAGCCGGGGCCAACGTCCTGACTTTC.

A remark on this clone: One end of the junction fails to match germline, which may point to a read error. This chain links TRBV5-1 with TRBJ2-2, with a possible D match to TRBD1 (6 bases). CDR1 SGHRS and CDR2 YFSETQ come from the germline V gene. The CDR3 has 14 amino acids. DNA for the CDR3: TGCGCCAGCACCTTGACAGGGAACACCGGGGAGCTGTTTTTT. Amino acid sequence: CASTLTGNTGELFF.